The clone carrying this T cell receptor (beta chain) was seen many times. What it recognizes is unknown. This record comes from a study of blood T cells in healthy people across ages. Whole-study findings and limits: Diversity was higher, and naive CD4+ cells more numerous, in long-lived donors than in aged donors.

Germline values: CDR1 SGHTA, CDR2 FQGTGA. This CDR3 contains 14 residues. V shed 5 bases and J shed 3 bases, with 14 bases lying between them. PCR was performed a second time for about 7 to 11 cycles using a sample-barcoded 5' primer and a J-beta primer mix. Using its own MiXCR run on the 5' RACE reads, TCRdb lists one record per CDR3 protein. Altogether about 810,000 distinct CDR3 sequences are present, about 36% being singletons, with the ten largest covering 13%. The receptor was isolated from a man aged 18-30 years in good health. The gene calls are TRBV7-3 and TRBJ2-7, with D possibly being TRBD1 (5 bases). Sample: blood. CDR3 nucleotides: TGTGCCAGCAGCCCAAGCGTAGGGGACTACGAGCAGTACTTC. Encoded protein: CASSPSVGDYEQYF.